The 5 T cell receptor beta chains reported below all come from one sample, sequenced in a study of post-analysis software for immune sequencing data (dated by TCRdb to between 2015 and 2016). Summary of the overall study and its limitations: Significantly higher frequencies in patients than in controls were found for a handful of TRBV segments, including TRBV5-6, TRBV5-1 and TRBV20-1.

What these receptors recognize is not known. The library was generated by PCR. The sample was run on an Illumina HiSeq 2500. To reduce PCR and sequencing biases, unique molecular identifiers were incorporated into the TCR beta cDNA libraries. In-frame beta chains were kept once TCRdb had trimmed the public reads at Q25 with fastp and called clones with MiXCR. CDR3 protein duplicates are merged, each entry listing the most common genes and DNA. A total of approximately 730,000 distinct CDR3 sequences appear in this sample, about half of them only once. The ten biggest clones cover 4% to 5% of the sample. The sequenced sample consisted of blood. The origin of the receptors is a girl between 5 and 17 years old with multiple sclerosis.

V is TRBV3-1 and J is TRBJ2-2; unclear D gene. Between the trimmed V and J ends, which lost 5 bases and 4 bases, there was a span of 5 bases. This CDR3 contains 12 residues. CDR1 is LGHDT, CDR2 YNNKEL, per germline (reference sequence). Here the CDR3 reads CASSFPTGELFF. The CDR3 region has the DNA TGTGCCAGCAGCTTTCCCACCGGGGAGCTGTTTTTT.

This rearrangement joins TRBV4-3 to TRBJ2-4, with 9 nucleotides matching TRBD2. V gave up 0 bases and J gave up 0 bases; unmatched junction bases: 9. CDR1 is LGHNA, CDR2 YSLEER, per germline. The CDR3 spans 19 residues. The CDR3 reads CASSQDRRLADLAKNIQYF. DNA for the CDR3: TGCGCCAGCAGCCAAGATAGGAGACTAGCGGATCTAGCCAAAAACATTCAGTACTTC.

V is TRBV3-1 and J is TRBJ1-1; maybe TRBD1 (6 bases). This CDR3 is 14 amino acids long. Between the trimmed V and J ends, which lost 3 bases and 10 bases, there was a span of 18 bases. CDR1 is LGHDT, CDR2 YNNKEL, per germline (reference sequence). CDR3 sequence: CASSQLQGFPGAFF. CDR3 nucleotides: TGTGCCAGCAGCCAGCTACAGGGATTCCCAGGAGCTTTCTTT.

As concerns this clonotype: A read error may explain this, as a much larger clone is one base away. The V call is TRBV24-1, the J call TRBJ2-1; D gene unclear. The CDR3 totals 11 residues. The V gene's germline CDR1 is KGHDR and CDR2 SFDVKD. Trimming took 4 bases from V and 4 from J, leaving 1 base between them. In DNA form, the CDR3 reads TGTGCCACCAGTGAATACAATGAGCAGTTCTTC. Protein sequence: CATSEYNEQFF.

CDR3 amino acids: CSVGTGGSEQYF. The CDR3 DNA reads TGCAGCGTTGGCACGGGGGGATCCGAGCAGTACTTC. This chain uses TRBV29-1 with TRBJ2-4; 7 bases align to TRBD2. The J call may be in error: the DNA end matches TRBJ2-7 better. From germline, CDR1 is SQVTM and CDR2 ANQGSEA. CDR3 length: 12 amino acids.